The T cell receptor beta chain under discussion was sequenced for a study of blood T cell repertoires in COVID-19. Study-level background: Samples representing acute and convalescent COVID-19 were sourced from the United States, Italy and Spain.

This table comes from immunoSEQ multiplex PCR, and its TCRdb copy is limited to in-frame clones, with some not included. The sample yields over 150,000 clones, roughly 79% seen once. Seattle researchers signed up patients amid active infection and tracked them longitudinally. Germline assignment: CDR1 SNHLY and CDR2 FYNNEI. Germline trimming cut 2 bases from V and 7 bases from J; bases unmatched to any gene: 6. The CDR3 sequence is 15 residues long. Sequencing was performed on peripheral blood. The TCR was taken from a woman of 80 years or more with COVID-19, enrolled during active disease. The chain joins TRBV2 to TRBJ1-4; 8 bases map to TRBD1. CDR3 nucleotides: TGTGCCAGCAGTGAAATTGGCAGGGGGCCTGAAAAACTGTTTTTT. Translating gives CASSEIGRGPEKLFF.